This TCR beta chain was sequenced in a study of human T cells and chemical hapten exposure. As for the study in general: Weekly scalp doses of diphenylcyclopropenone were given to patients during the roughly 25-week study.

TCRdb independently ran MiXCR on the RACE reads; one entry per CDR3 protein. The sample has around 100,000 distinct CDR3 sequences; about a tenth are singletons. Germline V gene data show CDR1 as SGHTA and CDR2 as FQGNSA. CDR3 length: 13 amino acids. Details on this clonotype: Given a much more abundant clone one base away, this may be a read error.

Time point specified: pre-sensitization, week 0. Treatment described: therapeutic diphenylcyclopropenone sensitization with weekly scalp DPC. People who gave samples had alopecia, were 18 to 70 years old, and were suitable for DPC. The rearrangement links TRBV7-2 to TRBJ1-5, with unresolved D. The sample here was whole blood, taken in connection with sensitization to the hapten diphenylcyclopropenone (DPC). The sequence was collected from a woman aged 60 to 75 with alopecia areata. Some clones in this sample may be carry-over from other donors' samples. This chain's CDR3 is CASSFGVNLPQHF. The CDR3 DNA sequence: TGTGCCAGCAGCTTCGGAGTGAATCTGCCCCAGCATTTT. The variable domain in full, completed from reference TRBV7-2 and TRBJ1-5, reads GAGVSQSPSNKVTEKGKDVELRCDPISGHTALYWYRQSLGQGLEFLIYFQGNSAPDKSGLPSDRFSAERTGGSVSTLTIQRTQQEDSAVYLCASSFGVNLPQHFGDGTRLSIL.